The T cell receptor beta chain described here comes from a study of cytomegalovirus exposure and HLA in healthy donors (dated by TCRdb to 2016 to 2017). As for the study more broadly: According to an earlier analysis of 450 to 650 of the donors, some 180 million T cells yielded 117 million unique TCR beta sequences and 276 Gb of sequence data. Roughly 300 gigabases of sequencing data and 91 million or so unique TCR sequences made up an early release that covered around 640 HLA-typed donors. Of the roughly 400 genotyped donors, roughly 76% were placed in the genetic ancestry cluster associated with self-reported Caucasian donors. The study aimed to test whether cataloging public T cell receptors could reveal signatures of past pathogen exposure. The study profiled the T cell repertoires of some 610 subjects by immunosequencing and related them to cytomegalovirus serostatus. In addition to the first cohort of approximately 670 subjects, a separate validation cohort of about 120 different subjects was used. To predict cytomegalovirus infection status, the study brought together high-throughput TCR immunosequencing, statistical association of individual TCRs with disease status, and machine learning. A later analysis re-examined previously published TCR beta repertoires from 610 or so donors and added high-resolution HLA genotyping to investigate patterns of TCR occurrence. The later analysis used no new phenotypic data to find candidate immune exposures, relying instead on TCR beta sequences and their occurrence across donors. An earlier analysis of approximately 640 of the donors applied high-throughput TCR beta sequencing to assess whether each TCR beta V gene segment acted as functional or pseudogenic. Donor age, sex, ethnicity and CMV serostatus were compiled together with the repertoire data. Genome-wide SNP genotypes for about 65% of the 666 donors were used in a later genetic analysis, which treated that subset as a discovery cohort. Every discovery cohort repertoire had been produced on one sequencing platform. HLA typing covered class I and class II loci at four-digit resolution. Typing coverage differed by locus: A, B, C, DRB1 and DQB1 were typed in about 629-640 donors, DQA1 in 522, DPA1 in around 580, and DPB1 in around 440. About five DR-DQ haplotypes were handled as single units for association and clustering, since linkage in the cohort was strong. Among about 410 genotyped donors of the cohort, an average of approximately 220,000 unique TCR beta nucleotide sequences was sequenced per donor, of which approximately 18% were non-productive.

V was cut back by 6 bases and J by 9 bases, leaving a gap of 23 bases between them. Based on the germline V gene (reference sequence), the CDR1 and CDR2 sequences are SEHNR and FQNEAQ. From the cysteine through the phenylalanine, the CDR3 covers 15 amino acids. The only DNA kept is the CDR3, 45 bases in frame from the first base. The cohort consisted of 650 to 700 healthy bone marrow donors. At the time of sampling, every cohort member was nominally healthy, though immune exposures that went unrecorded were likely present. The donor tested CMV seronegative and was one of the 352 seronegative cohort members. Every donor gave a peripheral blood sample, and the peripheral blood mononuclear cells from that sample were used for TCR beta sequencing. The Qiagen DNeasy Blood Extraction Kit was used to extract genomic DNA from the blood cell samples. Details on this clone: Its binding antigen is unknown. No per-base quality is available; no much larger clone lies one base away.

The research as a whole found: It was suggested by the authors that the approach could potentially be generalized to other disease states and immunological phenotypes. Because some donors lacked HLA typing at each locus, the association tests relied only on the typed subset. Some IMGT-functional V segments, including TRBV6-2 and TRBV6-3, could not be distinguished by the 87-base-pair reads and were therefore excluded. This cohort had only TCR beta chains sequenced, and the lack of alpha or paired-chain data limited which features could be detected. Several of the top co-occurrence clusters appeared to be linked to parvovirus B19, influenza, CMV and Epstein-Barr virus, according to a later analysis. Presence/absence analyses assumed roughly uniform sequencing depth across donors, an assumption that may not hold. In a later genetic analysis, a missense DCLRE1C variant was associated with V-gene and J-gene trimming of TCR beta chains, and the association was replicated in an independent cohort. In vitro tests confirmed that a few of the cytomegalovirus-associated TCR beta chains recognize cytomegalovirus antigens. Linkage disequilibrium might explain the correlated functional status among segregating V segments, but an unknown experimental factor could not be excluded. Immune exposure information for the cohort was limited to CMV serostatus. Specific HLA alleles were associated with more than 15,000 TCR beta sequences at a false discovery rate of 0.05 in a later analysis. Broadly in line with IMGT annotations, most TCR beta V segments showed up in productive rearrangements about 87% or about 30% of the time in an earlier analysis of under 700 of the donors. Compared with the 666-donor mean, donors in an Asian-associated ancestry cluster had fewer N-insertions in productive TCRs, according to a later genetic analysis. In the study, about 150 TCR beta chains were listed as associated with cytomegalovirus. A further reported finding was that TCR beta sequences accurately predicted the HLA-A and HLA-B alleles for most subjects in the first cohort. Cytomegalovirus status was reported to be diagnosed by the classifier with high specificity and sensitivity in both the original and validation cohorts. When HLA alleles, especially DR and DQ, strongly co-occurred, attributing TCR associations to individual alleles was difficult. A cluster of highly shared sequence variants was judged likely to represent a technical artifact of the sequencing pipeline. A later analysis found that HLA-associated TCR beta chains were more clonally expanded and had lower generation probabilities than equally common non-associated chains. Because counts were too low, around 17 rarely observed V segments, including chromosome 9 orphons, were left out of the earlier analysis of 500 to 650 of the donors. According to a later analysis, most CMV-associated TCR beta chains appeared to be HLA-restricted, and the HLA associations seemed to be driven largely by CMV exposure. While some public TCRs were present in many individuals, most TCR sequences turned up only very rarely across donors. A later analysis found that TCR association rates varied across HLA loci, with DRB1 alleles showing the most associated TCRs and HLA-C alleles the fewest.

Libraries came from the immunoSEQ multiplex PCR assay. A mixture of 60 forward primers for TCR Vbeta segments and 13 reverse primers for TCR Jbeta segments was used in the multiplex PCR. The CDR3 region of rearranged TCR beta genes was amplified from genomic DNA by a multiplex PCR assay. On the Illumina HiSeq System, the amplified TCR beta libraries were sequenced as 87-base-pair reads. Per the source publication's procedure: Across the 500 to 850 repertoires, a later analysis counted 80 million or so unique TCR beta chains, approximately 12 million of which were shared by at least two donors. A nearest-neighbor algorithm error-corrected the raw reads and collapsed the reads into unique sequences, merging closely related sequences to remove PCR and sequencing errors. Alignment of CDR3 sequences to IMGT reference sequences was used to assign V, D and J gene segments. For a sequence to be retained, at least a six-nucleotide match to both a V gene segment and a J gene segment was required. Rearrangements were called productive when the CDR3 lacked stop codons and stayed in frame with V and J; all others were non-productive. CDR3 was defined according to IMGT convention as the region running from the second conserved V-encoded cysteine to the conserved J-encoded phenylalanine. The earlier analysis of fewer than 700 of the donors excluded sequences that lacked an unambiguous match to a single V gene segment. An earlier analysis of fewer than 750 of the donors classified V segments as functional when productive rearrangements were above 56.7% and as segregating when the standard deviation between donors was above 5%. A statistical classification framework was built to diagnose cytomegalovirus status from the catalog of TCR beta chain sequences. V and J gene assignment, in a later analysis, came from comparing TCR nucleotide sequences with IMGT/GENE-DB human TR gene sequences. A later analysis assigned CDR3 sequences and most-parsimonious VDJ recombination scenarios with the TCRdist pipeline. In a later analysis, each TCR beta chain was defined by its CDR3 amino acid sequence together with its V-gene family, and reads without a unique V-gene family were excluded. In a later analysis, 450 to 600 highly shared, low-generation-probability nucleotide sequences were removed to address suspected cross-contamination and a sequencing artifact. In a later analysis, a clonal expansion index was calculated for each public chain from normalized within-repertoire ranks of inferred template counts. Generation probabilities in a later analysis came from a VDJ recombination model fitted to out-of-frame rearrangements, and those results were checked against IGoR. In a later analysis, hypergeometric tests were used to score TCR-TCR, TCR-HLA and TCR-CMV co-occurrence, with a repertoire-size bias correction applied to TCR pairs. A later analysis estimated false discovery rates by permuting HLA or CMV assignments 20 times. In a later analysis, co-occurring TCRs were grouped with DBSCAN, and TCRdist sequence similarity was added when clustering was performed within HLA-allele-positive subsets. Repertoires with fewer than 30,000 or more than 120,000 public chains, plus five repertoires with anomalous nucleotide sharing, were excluded from co-occurrence clustering. TCRdb provides this immuneACCESS table in a form limited to in-frame rearrangements. Some clones are lacking; in checked studies, under half of them reflect an unresolved V gene, and why the rest are absent is not known. Clone size and V and J calls were adopted from that table, with D and trimming inferred from the DNA. The sample table shows 150,000 to 250,000 clones, and 82% are seen once. The ten largest make up 0.098% of the sample.

This TCR derives from a boy aged 2 to 10 in good health and CMV-seronegative. Sample: PBMCs. The chain is assembled from TRBV7-9 and TRBJ1-1; matching of 6 bases hints at TRBD1 as the D gene. The DNA sequence is given as TGTGCCAGCAGATCCTCCAGGGGTGACAAAACTAAAGCTTTCTTT. This codes for CASRSSRGDKTKAFF.